A single sample gave rise to the 26 T cell receptor beta chains below, sequenced in a study of PD-1 blockade in mismatch repair-deficient tumors. Profiled with immunoSEQ multiplex PCR; TCRdb holds only in-frame clones, not every one. The repertoire includes about 14,000 clones, around four fifths of them detected once, and 20% to 25% sits in the top ten. Time point: approximately 10-day in vitro stimulation with candidate neoantigen peptide 4. Antigen specificity for these receptors is unknown. Sequencing used cells cultured in vitro, obtained from a patient treated with pembrolizumab. The origin of the receptors is an adult with mismatch repair-deficient cancer.

The chain couples TRBV5-1 to TRBJ1-2; TRBD1 matches at 9 bases. The junction had 5 bases not matched to a gene; V was cut back by 4 bases and J by 7 bases. The CDR3 covers 13 residues. Germline CDR1 reads SGHRS; CDR2 reads YFSETQ. The CDR3 region has the DNA TGCGCCAGCAGCCAGGGACAGGGCGGTGGCTACACCTTC. This codes for CASSQGQGGGYTF.

This clone appeared once. The V and J genes are TRBV21-1 and TRBJ2-1; no check of the table's D call, TRBD2, against the DNA was made. TRBV21-1 is a pseudogene segment. CDR3 size: 15 residues. The CDR3 protein is CASSKASGSLNEQFF. In DNA, the CDR3 is TGTGCCAGCAGCAAAGCCAGCGGGAGTTTGAATGAGCAGTTCTTC.

V usage is TRBV28 and J usage is TRBJ1-5; unclear D gene. The CDR3 runs to 14 residues. Germline values: CDR1 MDHEN, CDR2 SYDVKM. The V gene lost 5 bases and the J gene lost 5 bases, with 13 bases spanning the gap. The CDR3 DNA reads as TGTGCCAGCAGTGGTGACGGTCTGTATCAGCCCCAGCATTTT. Translation: CASSGDGLYQPQHF.

Within the sample, this clone is medium-sized. V usage is TRBV28 and J usage is TRBJ2-7, with 8 bases that match TRBD1. V lost 4 bases, J lost 2 bases, and 7 bases stayed unmatched. There are 15 residues in the CDR3. Germline CDR1 MDHEN, CDR2 SYDVKM. CDR3 coding DNA: TGTGCCAGCAGTTCCGCCGGGACAGGTACCTACGAGCAGTACTTC. Its protein product is CASSSAGTGTYEQYF.

The gene calls are TRBV7-9 and TRBJ2-3; the match to TRBD2 covers 7 bases. V shed 6 bases and J 3 bases; nucleotides not matched to a gene: 9. The CDR3 length is 15 residues. Germline V gives CDR1 SEHNR, CDR2 FQNEAQ (reference sequence). CDR3 protein: CASSSVAGPTDTQYF. CDR3 DNA sequence: TGTGCCAGCAGTTCGGTAGCGGGTCCAACAGATACGCAGTATTTT.

Remarks on this clone: At the DNA level, this CDR3 is encoded by other sequences in the same sample as well. The gene calls are TRBV15 and TRBJ2-5, with 7 bases fitting TRBD1. J lost 2 bases, V lost 0 bases, and 0 bases had no gene match. The CDR3 consists of 14 residues. Germline values: CDR1 LNHNV, CDR2 YYDKDF (reference sequence). CDR3: CATSRDRGQETQYF. The CDR3 DNA is TGTGCCACCAGCAGAGACAGGGGGCAAGAGACCCAGTACTTC.

The chain couples TRBV4-2 to TRBJ2-1; 10 nucleotides align to TRBD2. This CDR3 region has 15 residues. Germline values: CDR1 LGHNA, CDR2 YNFKEQ. V was pared by 1 base and J by 10 bases, with 7 bases of the junction left unmatched. The CDR3 is CASSQATSGWYEQFF. CDR3 nucleotide sequence: TGTGCCAGCAGCCAAGCGACTAGCGGGTGGTACGAGCAGTTCTTC.

The genes are TRBV27 and TRBJ2-7, with TRBD1 matching over 10 bases. Germline-derived CDR1 and CDR2 are MNHEY and SMNVEV (reference sequence). V lost 5 bases and J lost 6; bases outside the gene matches: 10. CDR3 length: 15 amino acids. The DNA for the CDR3 is TGTGCCAGCAGTCTCCTGGGGGACAGGGGCCCCGAGCAGTACTTC. Its translation: CASSLLGDRGPEQYF.

The chain uses TRBV28 and TRBJ2-1, with 7 positions matching TRBD1. The junction had 4 bases not matched to a gene; V was cut back by 5 bases and J by 3 bases. Germline V gene data show CDR1 as MDHEN and CDR2 as SYDVKM. This CDR3 is built from 14 residues. The CDR3 reads CASSNRGLYNEQFF. CDR3 coding DNA: TGTGCCAGCAGTAACAGGGGCCTCTACAATGAGCAGTTCTTC.

Judged by abundance, this clone is medium-sized (0.01 to 0.1%). The chain employs TRBV5-4 and TRBJ2-5; D is undetermined. The CDR3 runs to 13 residues. Germline V lookup: CDR1 SGHNT, CDR2 YYREEE (reference sequence). V was cut by 5 bases and J by 5 bases, with 13 bases left in between. The CDR3 nucleotides read TGTGCCAGCAGTATCAGAAGTTCCGAGACCCAGTACTTC. As protein: CASSIRSSETQYF.

The chain has TRBV28 and TRBJ2-6; D perhaps matches TRBD1 (6 bases). V shed 6 bases and J shed 2 bases, with 11 bases lying between them. The CDR3 covers 15 residues. Germline V gene sequence: CDR1 MDHEN, CDR2 SYDVKM. DNA of the CDR3: TGTGCCAGCAGCCCTCACAGGGCTGGGGCCAACGTCCTGACTTTC. Residues: CASSPHRAGANVLTF. Full variable domain (rest looked up from reference TRBV28 and TRBJ2-6): DVKVTQSSRYLVKRTGEKVFLECVQDMDHENMFWYRQDPGLGLRLIYFSYDVKMKEKGDIPEGYSVSREKKERFSLILESASTNQTSMYLCASSPHRAGANVLTFGAGSRLTVL.

This clone was seen a handful of times. The chain couples TRBV5-4 to TRBJ2-7, with 8 bases fitting TRBD1. CDR3 length: 16 residues. Per the germline V gene, CDR1 is SGHNT and CDR2 is YYREEE (reference sequence). With V trimmed by 1 base and J by 3 bases, 9 bases remained unmatched. The DNA of the CDR3 is TGTGCCAGCAGCTTGCAGGTGACAGGGGCTTTCTACGAGCAGTACTTC. The encoded protein is CASSLQVTGAFYEQYF.

V and J are TRBV21-1 and TRBJ2-6. TRBV21-1 is marked as a pseudogene. The CDR3 consists of 16 residues. CDR3 nucleotides: TGTGCCAGCAGCAAAGAAAGGTCCCCCGGGGCCAACGTCCTGACTTTC. Its translation is CASSKERSPGANVLTF.

The chain joins TRBV29-1 to TRBJ2-1, with 7 positions matching TRBD1. The V gene's germline CDR1 is SQVTM and CDR2 ANQGSEA. V gave up 4 bases and J gave up 3 bases; unmatched junction bases: 6. The CDR3 is made up of 14 amino acids. The CDR3 spells CSVGGTAFYNEQFF. Written as DNA, the CDR3 is TGCAGCGTTGGGGGGACAGCTTTCTACAATGAGCAGTTCTTC.

This clone is deemed medium-sized. The V and J genes are TRBV28 and TRBJ2-3, with D perhaps TRBD2 (5 bases). The germline V gene encodes CDR1 MDHEN and CDR2 SYDVKM. CDR3 length: 15 amino acids. The CDR3 protein is CSAVGLRGSTDTQYF. The CDR3 coding sequence is TGTTCAGCAGTCGGACTTCGAGGGAGCACAGATACGCAGTATTTT.

The chain couples TRBV5-4 to TRBJ2-3, with 15 bases that match TRBD2. Germline lookup yields CDR1 SGHNT and CDR2 YYREEE (reference sequence). There are 19 residues in the CDR3. Trimming cost V 4 bases and J 0 bases; bases outside gene matches: 9. CDR3 amino acids: CASSSSGLAGGSSTDTQYF. CDR3 DNA sequence: TGTGCCAGCAGCAGCAGCGGACTAGCGGGAGGGTCTAGCACAGATACGCAGTATTTT. The full variable domain, in which reference TRBV5-4 and TRBJ2-3 provide the parts outside the CDR3, is ETGVTQSPTHLIKTRGQQVTLRCSSQSGHNTVSWYQQALGQGPQFIFQYYREEENGRGNFPPRFSGLQFPNYSSELNVNALELDDSALYLCASSSSGLAGGSSTDTQYFGPGTRLTVL.

V is TRBV18 and J is TRBJ2-1, with D possibly TRBD1 on 5 matching bases. Trimming stripped 0 bases from V and 5 bases from J, with 14 bases between. This CDR3 has 16 residues. Germline CDR1 and CDR2: KGHSH and LQKENI. The CDR3 spells CASSPPGRSGNNEQFF. CDR3 DNA: TGTGCCAGCTCACCACCGGGGCGATCAGGGAACAATGAGCAGTTCTTC.

This clone was seen only a few times. The V gene is TRBV19, the J gene TRBJ2-7; D not certain. Germline CDR1 LNHDA, CDR2 SQIVND (reference sequence). The CDR3 consists of 15 residues. Trimming took 8 bases from V and 0 from J, leaving 17 bases between them. The CDR3 here is CASSLGASSSYEQYF. The CDR3, as DNA: TGTGCCAGTTCTTTAGGAGCATCTAGCTCCTACGAGCAGTACTTC.

The genes are TRBV10-3 and TRBJ1-2; TRBD1 might be the D (5 bases). Trimming shortened V by 6 bases and J by 6 bases, and 20 bases separated the two germline ends. CDR1 and CDR2 from the germline V gene are ENHRY and SYGVKD. The CDR3 runs to 15 residues. CDR3 region: CAIRGDSQYTDGYTF. The DNA of the CDR3 is TGTGCCATCAGGGGGGACTCACAGTACACTGATGGCTACACCTTC.

The J gene is TRBJ1-1, the V gene TRBV18; D remains unclear. Trimming shortened V by 1 base and J by 2 bases, and 5 bases separated the two germline ends. CDR1 and CDR2 (germline): KGHSH, LQKENI. The CDR3 is 13 amino acids. CDR3 in amino acids: CASSPQGNTEAFF. DNA for the CDR3: TGTGCCAGCTCACCACAGGGAAACACTGAAGCTTTCTTT.

The chain joins TRBV19 to TRBJ2-1; tentative D call: TRBD1 (12 bases). V was clipped by 6 bases and J by 3 bases, with 30 bases between them. There are 20 residues in the CDR3. The V gene's germline CDR1 is LNHDA and CDR2 SQIVND (reference sequence). CDR3 in amino acids: CASSNPGQGASGRFYNEQFF. CDR3 nucleotide sequence: TGTGCCAGTAGCAATCCGGGACAGGGGGCTAGCGGGAGGTTCTACAATGAGCAGTTCTTC.

The chain employs TRBV7-3 and TRBJ2-3; D may be TRBD2 (5 bases). Deletions cut 5 bases from V and 5 bases from J, with 17 bases between. Germline lookup yields CDR1 SGHTA and CDR2 FQGTGA. The CDR3 is 15 amino acids. The CDR3 loop reads CASSPHRVAGDTQYF. Written as DNA, the CDR3 is TGTGCCAGCAGCCCGCATCGTGTGGCGGGAGATACGCAGTATTTT.

J is TRBJ1-2 and V is TRBV5-4, with D tentatively TRBD1 (5 bases). This CDR3 has 16 residues. Trimming shortened V by 0 bases and J by 2 bases, and 14 bases separated the two germline ends. Germline CDR1 is SGHNT and CDR2 is YYREEE (reference sequence). Here the CDR3 reads CASSLAYGKGNYGYTF. The CDR3 DNA is TGTGCCAGCAGCTTGGCCTACGGAAAGGGGAACTATGGCTACACCTTC.

This clone was seen once. As DNA, the CDR3 is TGCGCCAGCAGCTTGGTTCCTAGCGGGAGCTCCTACAATGAGCAGTTCTTC. Translation gives CASSLVPSGSSYNEQFF. The J gene is TRBJ2-1, the V gene TRBV5-1; 10 bases fit TRBD2. There are 17 residues in the CDR3. Germline V gene lookup returns CDR1 SGHRS and CDR2 YFSETQ. Trimming took 0 bases from V and 0 from J; bases not matched to a gene: 3.

There are a few counts of this clone. The chain uses TRBV30 and TRBJ2-7, with 9 bases matching TRBD2. The V gene end was trimmed by 6 bases and the J gene end by 3 bases; junction bases not matched to a gene: 6. Germline V gene data show CDR1 as GTSNPN and CDR2 as SVGIG (reference sequence). This CDR3 has 13 amino acids. The CDR3 coding sequence is TGTGCCTGTACGGGACTAGCAGACTACGAGCAGTACTTC. It translates to CACTGLADYEQYF.

This chain links TRBV28 with TRBJ2-7, with 9 bases fitting TRBD1. CDR1 MDHEN and CDR2 SYDVKM come from the germline V gene. J was trimmed by 5 bases and V by 4 bases; bases with no gene match: 9. The CDR3 has 15 amino acids. The CDR3 sequence is CASSSPGTGYHEQYF. For the CDR3, the DNA is TGTGCCAGCAGTTCTCCCGGGACAGGGTATCACGAGCAGTACTTC.